The clone carrying this T cell receptor beta chain turned up a few times. Its antigen remains unidentified. This specimen comes from a study of T-cell reconstitution after alpha-beta-depleted transplantation in children. Whole-study results and caveats: Reportedly, only several hundred clones from non-depleted graft cells drove alpha-beta T-cell counts at about two months. Some patients showed high day-60 TCRbeta diversity, which derived from surviving recipient T cells and thymic progenitors.

CDR3 length: 13 residues. Germline CDR1 is DFQATT and CDR2 is SNEGSKA (reference sequence). Using unique molecular identifiers, the investigators prepared the TCRbeta library. TCRdb reprocessed the PCR reads with MiXCR, giving one entry per CDR3 protein. Of fewer than 550,000 distinct CDR3 sequences listed, about an eighth are singletons. The rearrangement joins TRBV20-1 to TRBJ2-1; TRBD2 matches 11 bases. The material was PBMCs, mostly from graft donor cells, obtained 180 days after TCRalphabeta/CD19-depleted stem cell transplant. This receptor was taken from a female patient aged 2 to 10 who had a stem cell transplant for aplastic anemia, so the T cells may come from the graft donor. In DNA form, the CDR3 reads TGCAGCCAGACTAGCGGGGACCTCAATGAGCAGTTCTTC. Protein product: CSQTSGDLNEQFF.